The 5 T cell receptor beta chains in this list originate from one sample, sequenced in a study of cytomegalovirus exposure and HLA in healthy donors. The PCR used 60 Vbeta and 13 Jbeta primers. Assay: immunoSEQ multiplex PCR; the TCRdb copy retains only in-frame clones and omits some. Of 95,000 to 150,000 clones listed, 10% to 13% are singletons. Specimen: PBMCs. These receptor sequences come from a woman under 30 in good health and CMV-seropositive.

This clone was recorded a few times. Here the CDR3 reads CASSVRLAGKDNEQFF. For the CDR3, the DNA is TGTGCCAGCAGCGTCAGACTAGCGGGAAAGGACAATGAGCAGTTCTTC. This chain uses TRBV7-9 with TRBJ2-1; the match to TRBD2 covers 11 bases. V dropped 5 bases and J dropped 5; count of bases not matched to a gene: 8. Germline CDR1 and CDR2: SEHNR and FQNEAQ (reference sequence). The CDR3 totals 16 residues.

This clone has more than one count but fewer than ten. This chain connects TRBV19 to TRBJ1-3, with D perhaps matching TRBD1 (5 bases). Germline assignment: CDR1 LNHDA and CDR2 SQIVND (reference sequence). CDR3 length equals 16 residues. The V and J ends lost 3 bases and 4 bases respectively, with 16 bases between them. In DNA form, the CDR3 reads TGTGCCAGTAGTATTAGCCCCCGACAGACCGGAAACACCATATATTTT. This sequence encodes CASSISPRQTGNTIYF.

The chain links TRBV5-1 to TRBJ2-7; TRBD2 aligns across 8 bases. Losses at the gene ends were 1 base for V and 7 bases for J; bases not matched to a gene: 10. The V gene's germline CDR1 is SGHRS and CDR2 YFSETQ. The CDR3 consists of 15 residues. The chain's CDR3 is CASSLQAGGTGEQYF. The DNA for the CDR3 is TGCGCCAGCAGCTTGCAGGCGGGAGGCACGGGGGAGCAGTACTTC.

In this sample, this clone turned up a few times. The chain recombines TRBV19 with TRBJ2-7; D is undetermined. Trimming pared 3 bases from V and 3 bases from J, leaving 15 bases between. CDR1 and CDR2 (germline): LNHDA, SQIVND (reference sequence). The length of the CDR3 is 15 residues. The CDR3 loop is CASSIRLSSFYEQYF. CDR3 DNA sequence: TGTGCCAGTAGTATCAGGCTGAGCAGTTTCTACGAGCAGTACTTC.

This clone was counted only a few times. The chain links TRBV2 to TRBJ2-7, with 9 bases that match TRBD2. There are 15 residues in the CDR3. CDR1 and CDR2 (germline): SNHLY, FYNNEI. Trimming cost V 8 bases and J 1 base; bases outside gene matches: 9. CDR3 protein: CASAGGPGWSYEQYF. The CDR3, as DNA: TGTGCCAGCGCGGGAGGGCCCGGTTGGTCCTACGAGCAGTACTTC.